These 28 T cell receptor beta chains were sequenced from one sample in a study of cytomegalovirus exposure and HLA in healthy donors. Both 60 Vbeta primers and 13 Jbeta primers went into the PCR. Sequencing was performed with immunoSEQ multiplex PCR; in TCRdb, only in-frame clones are kept and a portion is missing. Of 100,000 to 150,000 clones listed, around 84% are singletons. Sample: PBMCs. All receptors derive from a woman aged 18-35 years in good health and CMV-seropositive.

The chain has TRBV5-1 and TRBJ2-3; 10 nucleotides align to TRBD2. Germline CDR1 reads SGHRS; CDR2 reads YFSETQ. Trimming took 5 bases from V and 6 from J; bases not matched to a gene: 6. CDR3 length: 14 residues. The CDR3 loop is CASRLAGAGDTQYF. CDR3 DNA: TGCGCCAGCAGGCTAGCGGGGGCCGGGGATACGCAGTATTTT.

The chain links TRBV11-1 to TRBJ2-7; no definite D call. V shed 4 bases and J shed 7 bases, with 14 bases lying between them. This CDR3 has 13 residues. Germline lookup yields CDR1 SGHAT and CDR2 FQDESV (reference sequence). CDR3 residues: CASSSENLVEQYF. CDR3 sequence (DNA): TGTGCCAGCAGCTCCGAAAACCTAGTGGAGCAGTACTTC.

The chain joins TRBV18 to TRBJ1-3; TRBD1 aligns across 10 bases. There are 15 residues in the CDR3. From germline, CDR1 is KGHSH and CDR2 LQKENI. The trim removed 5 bases at V and 0 bases at J, leaving 1 base unmatched. CDR3 DNA: TGTGCCAGCTCAGACAGGGGGCCCTCTGGAAACACCATATATTTT. Translated: CASSDRGPSGNTIYF.

This chain uses TRBV27 with TRBJ2-3; 9 bases line up with TRBD1. V dropped 6 bases and J dropped 5; count of bases not matched to a gene: 9. The germline V gene has CDR1 MNHEY and CDR2 SMNVEV (reference sequence). The CDR3 spans 15 residues. CDR3 protein: CASRWLGTGQDTQYF. CDR3 coding DNA: TGTGCCAGCAGGTGGCTCGGGACAGGGCAAGATACGCAGTATTTT.

This chain connects TRBV11-2 to TRBJ2-5, with 10 bases identical to TRBD2. CDR3 length: 17 residues. After removal of 3 bases from V and 7 bases from J, the junction contained 14 bases not matched to a gene. Per germline, CDR1 SGHAT and CDR2 FQNNGV. The CDR3 reads CASSFSGGAGAQVTQYF. The CDR3 DNA sequence: TGTGCCAGCAGCTTCAGCGGGGGGGCCGGTGCCCAGGTGACCCAGTACTTC.

This sequence joins TRBV11-2 and TRBJ2-7, with TRBD1 as a possible D gene (6 bases). Per the germline V gene, CDR1 is SGHAT and CDR2 is FQNNGV. The CDR3 runs 12 residues. V was shortened by 5 bases and J by 3 bases, with 8 bases between the two germline ends. CDR3 nucleotide sequence: TGTGCCAGCAGCCCGGACAGCTACGAGCAGTACTTC. This encodes CASSPDSYEQYF.

The J gene is TRBJ2-3, the V gene TRBV6-6, with TRBD1 matching over 9 bases. V gave up 5 bases and J gave up 4 bases; unmatched junction bases: 4. The CDR3 contains 14 residues. CDR1 MNHNY and CDR2 SVGAGI come from the germline V gene (reference sequence). The CDR3 bases are TGTGCCAGCAGTCCACAGGGGGCAGCAGATACGCAGTATTTT. Translated, it gives CASSPQGAADTQYF.

With regard to this clone: Other DNA sequences in the sample encode the same CDR3. This chain joins TRBV5-4 and TRBJ2-7; 7 bases are a match to TRBD2. The J segment lost 0 bases and the V segment lost 3 bases, leaving 0 bases of the junction unmatched. Germline values: CDR1 SGHNT, CDR2 YYREEE (reference sequence). The CDR3 has 13 residues. The CDR3: CASSWGGSYEQYF. CDR3 nucleotide sequence: TGTGCCAGCAGCTGGGGGGGCTCCTACGAGCAGTACTTC.

The V call is TRBV29-1, the J call TRBJ1-2; TRBD1 matches 8 bases. Trimming took 2 bases from V and 1 from J; bases not matched to a gene: 6. The CDR3 covers 15 residues. Germline CDR1 is SQVTM and CDR2 is ANQGSEA. In DNA, the CDR3 is TGCAGCGTTGAACCCGTAGACAGGGGTAACTATGGCTACACCTTC. Encoded protein: CSVEPVDRGNYGYTF.

In this sample, this clone turned up once. The rearrangement joins TRBV7-2 to TRBJ1-4; D might be TRBD1 (6 bases). The CDR3 sequence is 13 residues long. Trimming took 6 bases from V and 10 from J, leaving 15 bases between them. CDR1 and CDR2 from the germline V gene are SGHTA and FQGNSA. The CDR3 sequence is CASSPGGGGKLFF. The CDR3 DNA reads as TGTGCCAGCAGTCCCGGGGGGGGCGGAAAACTGTTTTTT.

The chain carries TRBV7-3 and TRBJ2-3, with D maybe TRBD2 (7 bases). Germline V gene lookup returns CDR1 SGHTA and CDR2 FQGTGA. The CDR3 is 16 residues long. The V end was cut by 0 bases, the J end by 2 bases, with 12 bases between. CDR3 in DNA: TGTGCCAGCAGCTTAACCACGGGGGGCTTCACAGATACGCAGTATTTT. This codes for CASSLTTGGFTDTQYF.

This rearrangement joins TRBV27 to TRBJ1-2; TRBD1 might be the D (5 bases). V lost 0 bases, J lost 4 bases, and 12 bases lay in between. Germline CDR1 is MNHEY and CDR2 is SMNVEV (reference sequence). The length of the CDR3 is 15 residues. CDR3 nucleotide sequence: TGTGCCAGCAGTTTATCGCTCGGGACTGGCTATGGCTACACCTTC. Its protein product is CASSLSLGTGYGYTF.

This clone was observed a handful of times. The chain is built from TRBV4-1 and TRBJ2-3, with 7 bases fitting TRBD1. The junction had 5 bases not matched to a gene; V was cut back by 5 bases and J by 6 bases. This CDR3 is built from 13 residues. Per the germline V gene, CDR1 is MGHRA and CDR2 is YSYEKL. Written as DNA, the CDR3 is TGCGCCAGCAGCATGGGACAGAGGGATACGCAGTATTTT. Translating gives CASSMGQRDTQYF.

This chain connects TRBV19 to TRBJ2-2, with 8 bases that match TRBD1. Germline CDR1 LNHDA, CDR2 SQIVND (reference sequence). The V segment lost 10 bases and the J segment 3 bases; nucleotides outside the gene matches: 13. The CDR3 has 16 amino acids. As DNA, the CDR3 is TGTGCCACCTCCAGGACAGGGTTTGGGGACACCGGGGAGCTGTTTTTT. Translating gives CATSRTGFGDTGELFF. Filled out from reference TRBV19 and TRBJ2-2, the complete variable domain reads DGGITQSPKYLFRKEGQNVTLSCEQNLNHDAMYWYRQDPGQGLRLIYYSQIVNDFQKGDIAEGYSVSREKKESFPLTVTSAQKNPTAFYLCATSRTGFGDTGELFFGEGSRLTVL.

This chain uses TRBV7-5 with TRBJ2-7; the table's D call, TRBD2, was not checked against the DNA. TRBV7-5 is a pseudogene. CDR3 length equals 12 residues. The DNA for the CDR3 is TGTGTCAGAAGCTTAGGCGAGGGCGAGCAGTACTTC. Protein product: CVRSLGEGEQYF.

This clone was observed once. This chain links TRBV6-5 with TRBJ2-1, with 10 bases fitting TRBD2. The germline V gene has CDR1 MNHEY and CDR2 SVGAGI. This CDR3 contains 16 residues. Trimming cost V 2 bases and J 6 bases; bases outside gene matches: 7. The CDR3 sequence: CASSYNWASGGNEQFF. The CDR3 bases are TGTGCCAGCAGTTACAATTGGGCTAGCGGGGGCAATGAGCAGTTCTTC.

This rearrangement joins TRBV7-2 to TRBJ2-3; TRBD2 aligns across 9 bases. The V and J ends lost 4 bases and 1 base, in that order; junction bases with no gene match: 6. CDR3 size: 16 residues. From germline, CDR1 is SGHTA and CDR2 FQGNSA. Here the CDR3 DNA reads TGTGCCAGCAGCTCCAAACTAGCGGGCCGCACAGATACGCAGTATTTT. This encodes CASSSKLAGRTDTQYF.

This clone was counted only a few times. The chain carries TRBV10-1 and TRBJ1-6, with D perhaps TRBD1 (6 bases). CDR1 is WNHNN and CDR2 is SYGVQD in the germline V gene (reference sequence). The V end was cut by 3 bases, the J end by 4 bases, with 7 bases between. This CDR3 has 14 residues. Written as DNA, the CDR3 is TGCGCCAGCAGTGAAACAGGGTATAATTCACCCCTCCACTTT. Translation: CASSETGYNSPLHF.

The chain couples TRBV29-1 to TRBJ2-7; D is perhaps TRBD1 (5 bases). V lost 4 bases and J 1 base, leaving 11 bases between the germline ends. The CDR3 is 13 amino acids. CDR1 is SQVTM, CDR2 ANQGSEA, per germline. The CDR3 loop is CSVGQGASYEQYF. The CDR3 bases are TGCAGCGTTGGGCAGGGCGCTTCCTACGAGCAGTACTTC.

The chain couples TRBV6-1 to TRBJ2-5; a possible D gene is TRBD2 (5 bases). Near its end, the DNA agrees better with TRBJ2-7, so the J call may be wrong. In germline, CDR1 is MNHNS, CDR2 SASEGT. The CDR3 extends over 14 amino acids. The CDR3 sequence: CASSEGEGSHEQYF. CDR3 sequence (DNA): TGTGCCAGCAGTGAAGGGGAAGGGAGCCACGAGCAGTACTTC.

This clone was detected only a few times. The chain couples TRBV7-9 to TRBJ1-2, with D possibly TRBD1 on 5 matching bases. The V gene lost 5 bases and the J gene lost 5 bases, with 12 bases spanning the gap. Germline V gene data show CDR1 as SEHNR and CDR2 as FQNEAQ (reference sequence). The CDR3 consists of 13 residues. CDR3 region: CASSPMGGYGYTF. CDR3 in DNA: TGTGCCAGCAGCCCTATGGGGGGATATGGCTACACCTTC.

This sequence joins TRBV6-1 and TRBJ2-1; 7 nucleotides match TRBD2. J gave up 6 bases and V 7 bases, and 9 bases lay outside the gene matches. The germline V gene has CDR1 MNHNS and CDR2 SASEGT. There are 14 residues in the CDR3. The CDR3 loop is CASTQSWGGNEQFF. The DNA of the CDR3 is TGTGCCAGCACCCAGTCGTGGGGGGGCAATGAGCAGTTCTTC.

The genes are TRBV6-1 and TRBJ2-2; 9 bases align to TRBD1. Germline V gene sequence: CDR1 MNHNS, CDR2 SASEGT. The CDR3 has 15 residues. V was pared by 5 bases and J by 3 bases, with 4 bases of the junction left unmatched. This CDR3 is CASSPRTGDTGELFF. CDR3 sequence (DNA): TGTGCCAGCAGTCCCCGGACAGGGGACACCGGGGAGCTGTTTTTT.

The chain is built from TRBV19 and TRBJ2-4; 11 bases fit TRBD1. Germline V lookup: CDR1 LNHDA, CDR2 SQIVND (reference sequence). The CDR3 runs to 17 residues. V lost 0 bases, J lost 3 bases, and 4 bases stayed unmatched. DNA for the CDR3: TGTGCCAGTAGTATAGAGAGGGGACAGGGGGGCAAAAACATTCAGTACTTC. Its protein product is CASSIERGQGGKNIQYF.

V usage is TRBV6-5 and J usage is TRBJ2-7; D uncertain. V was shortened by 0 bases and J by 5 bases, with 2 bases between the two germline ends. The CDR3 has 11 amino acids. Germline CDR1 reads MNHEY; CDR2 reads SVGAGI. CDR3 sequence: CASSYSNEQYF. The CDR3 region has the DNA TGTGCCAGCAGTTACTCTAACGAGCAGTACTTC.

This clone showed up just a few times. This chain connects TRBV2 to TRBJ2-5; the D gene is possibly TRBD1 (5 bases). Trimming stripped 7 bases from V and 3 bases from J, with 9 bases between. The CDR3 loop spans 12 amino acids. Germline V gene lookup returns CDR1 SNHLY and CDR2 FYNNEI. The CDR3, as DNA: TGTGCCAGCATGACAGATAAAGAGACCCAGTACTTC. Protein: CASMTDKETQYF.

In its sample, this clone was seen once. The V call is TRBV7-6, the J call TRBJ2-1, with 9 bases lining up with TRBD2. V was pared by 5 bases and J by 5 bases, with 7 bases of the junction left unmatched. The CDR3 spans 15 residues. Germline V CDR1 and CDR2: SGHVS, FNYEAQ. The chain's CDR3 is CASSPGLAGNNEQFF. The CDR3 coding sequence is TGTGCCAGCAGCCCTGGGCTAGCGGGGAACAATGAGCAGTTCTTC.

The J gene is TRBJ1-6, the V gene TRBV7-2; D may be TRBD1 (5 bases). The CDR3 is made up of 15 amino acids. V gave up 1 base and J gave up 8 bases, with 12 bases separating them. The germline V gene has CDR1 SGHTA and CDR2 FQGNSA. The CDR3 DNA reads TGTGCCAGCAGCTTAGAGGGGAATGGTGATTCACCCCTCCACTTT. Translating gives CASSLEGNGDSPLHF.